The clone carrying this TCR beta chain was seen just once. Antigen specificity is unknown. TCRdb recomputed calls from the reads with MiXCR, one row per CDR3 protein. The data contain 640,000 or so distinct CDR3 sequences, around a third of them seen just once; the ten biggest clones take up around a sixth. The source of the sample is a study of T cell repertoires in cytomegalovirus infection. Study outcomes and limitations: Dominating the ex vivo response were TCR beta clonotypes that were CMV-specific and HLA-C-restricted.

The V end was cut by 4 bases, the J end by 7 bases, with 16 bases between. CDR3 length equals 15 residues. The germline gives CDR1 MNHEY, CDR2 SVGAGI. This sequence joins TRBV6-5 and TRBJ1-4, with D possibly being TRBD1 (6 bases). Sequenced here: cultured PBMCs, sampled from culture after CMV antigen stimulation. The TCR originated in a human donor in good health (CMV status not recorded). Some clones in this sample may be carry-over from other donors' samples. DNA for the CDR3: TGTGCCAGCAGTTTTCGGCGGGGGGCATCTGAAAAACTGTTTTTT. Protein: CASSFRRGASEKLFF.